Listed below are T cell receptor beta chains from one sample, sequenced in a study of blood T cell repertoires in COVID-19. Data came from immunoSEQ multiplex PCR; TCRdb stores just in-frame clones and leaves some out. Of 150,000 to 200,000 clones listed, roughly nine tenths were seen once; the top ten hold roughly 20%. The material sequenced was peripheral blood. These receptors were collected from a man in his 70s with active or convalescent COVID-19. CDR3s include the opening cysteine and the closing phenylalanine or tryptophan. The order of the fields is clone size, J gene, V gene, D gene, CDR3 DNA, CDR3 protein. The D gene is left open where the match is weak. The size of a clone is reported for some rows only, either as once, few or many, or as a class for expanded clones.

size: NA; J: TRBJ2-3; V: TRBV2; D: TRBD1; DNA: TGTGCCAGCGAGGAGACAGGGGGCACAGATACGCAGTATTTT; CDR3: CASEETGGTDTQYF
size: NA; J: TRBJ1-5; V: TRBV27; D: NA; DNA: TGTGCCAGCAGTTTGAGGGGGATAATTCAGCCCCAGCATTTT; CDR3: CASSLRGIIQPQHF
size: few; J: TRBJ2-1; V: TRBV7-9; D: TRBD2; DNA: TGTGCCAGCAGCTCCGGGACTAGCGGGCGCTTCTCCTACAATGAGCAGTTCTTC; CDR3: CASSSGTSGRFSYNEQFF
size: NA; J: TRBJ1-2; V: TRBV25-1; D: NA; DNA: TGTGCCAGCAGCATCGATACCCGGGGCTACACCTTC; CDR3: CASSIDTRGYTF
size: few; J: TRBJ1-5; V: TRBV9; D: NA; DNA: TGTGCCAGCAGCGCAGAGGGGACTACGCCCCAGCATTTT; CDR3: CASSAEGTTPQHF
size: NA; J: TRBJ2-2; V: TRBV28; D: NA; DNA: TGTGCCAGCAGTTTTGGTATTCGGTCTAGTGAGAACACCGGGGAGCTGTTTTTT; CDR3: CASSFGIRSSENTGELFF
size: NA; J: TRBJ1-5; V: TRBV15; D: TRBD1; DNA: TGTGCCACCAGCAGAGATCTGGACAGGGGGGTGAGGCCCCAGCATTTT; CDR3: CATSRDLDRGVRPQHF
size: NA; J: TRBJ2-3; V: TRBV30; D: NA; DNA: TGTGCCTGGAGTGTGGGACACAACGCAAGGGATACGCAGTATTTT; CDR3: CAWSVGHNARDTQYF
size: NA; J: TRBJ1-5; V: TRBV19; D: TRBD1; DNA: TGTGCCAGTAGGGGACAGGGGAATCAGCCCCAGCATTTT; CDR3: CASRGQGNQPQHF
size: few; J: TRBJ1-4; V: TRBV11-2; D: TRBD1; DNA: TGTGCCAGCAGCCCCAGGGGGACAGCGAGCCCCCCAACTAATGAAAAACTGTTTTTT; CDR3: CASSPRGTASPPTNEKLFF
size: once; J: TRBJ2-7; V: TRBV20-1; D: NA; DNA: TGCAGTGCTAGTGACTGGCGGGACTCCTACGAGCAGTACTTC; CDR3: CSASDWRDSYEQYF
size: NA; J: TRBJ2-3; V: TRBV11-2; D: TRBD2; DNA: TGTGCCAGCAGCCCCCTCGTGGGACTAGCGGGAACAGATACGCAGTATTTT; CDR3: CASSPLVGLAGTDTQYF
size: NA; J: TRBJ2-7; V: TRBV9; D: NA; DNA: TGTGCCAGCAGCACGGGGAATCGCTACGAGCAGTACTTC; CDR3: CASSTGNRYEQYF
size: NA; J: TRBJ1-1; V: TRBV5-5; D: NA; DNA: TGTGCCAGCAGCTTGGCTCCCGGGAAGAACACTGAAGCTTTCTTT; CDR3: CASSLAPGKNTEAFF
size: NA; J: TRBJ1-2; V: TRBV18; D: NA; DNA: TGTGCCAGCTCACCACAGAACGGGAACTATGGCTACACCTTC; CDR3: CASSPQNGNYGYTF
size: NA; J: TRBJ2-7; V: TRBV6-5; D: TRBD1; DNA: TGTGCCAGCAGGGGACAGAGCTCCTACGAGCAGTACTTC; CDR3: CASRGQSSYEQYF
size: once; J: TRBJ2-7; V: TRBV27; D: NA; DNA: TGTGCCAGCAGTCCCCCCGGGGTCCATATGGGCGAGCAGTACTTC; CDR3: CASSPPGVHMGEQYF
size: NA; J: TRBJ1-4; V: TRBV18; D: TRBD1; DNA: TGTGCCAGCTCATTACAGGGGGCACGGACTAATGAAAAACTGTTTTTT; CDR3: CASSLQGARTNEKLFF
size: NA; J: TRBJ2-3; V: TRBV24-1; D: NA; DNA: TGTGCCACCGGGGACAAAAGGACAGATACGCAGTATTTT; CDR3: CATGDKRTDTQYF
size: NA; J: TRBJ2-7; V: TRBV7-2; D: NA; DNA: TGTGCCAGCAGCTTAAAGCTCGGCTACGAGCAGTACTTC; CDR3: CASSLKLGYEQYF
size: NA; J: TRBJ1-2; V: TRBV7-9; D: TRBD1; DNA: TGTGCCAGCAGTCCAAAAGGGACAGGAAGTTCCGATGGCTACACCTTC; CDR3: CASSPKGTGSSDGYTF
size: NA; J: TRBJ2-7; V: TRBV30; D: TRBD2; DNA: TGTGCCTGGGGCGGGGGGATTGGGGACGAGCAGTACTTC; CDR3: CAWGGGIGDEQYF
size: NA; J: TRBJ1-5; V: TRBV5-6; D: NA; DNA: TGTGCCAGCAGCTTGAGGGGTGGCAGGGATAGCAATCAGCCCCAGCATTTT; CDR3: CASSLRGGRDSNQPQHF
size: NA; J: TRBJ2-7; V: TRBV6-6; D: NA; DNA: TGTGCCAGCAGTTACTCGACCCCAGGGAAGGGCTACGAGCAGTACTTC; CDR3: CASSYSTPGKGYEQYF
size: NA; J: TRBJ1-2; V: TRBV18; D: NA; DNA: TGTGCCAGCTCACCTGGCAGGGCGAAACGGGGCTACACCTTC; CDR3: CASSPGRAKRGYTF
size: NA; J: TRBJ2-3; V: TRBV29-1; D: NA; DNA: TGCAGCGTTGACTCGGGGGTAACAGATACGCAGTATTTT; CDR3: CSVDSGVTDTQYF
size: NA; J: TRBJ2-7; V: TRBV28; D: NA; DNA: TGTGCCAGCAGGTTAAGGTTTCCAGGCCACTCCTACGAGCAGTACTTC; CDR3: CASRLRFPGHSYEQYF
size: few; J: TRBJ2-5; V: TRBV28; D: TRBD2; DNA: TGTGCCAGCAGTTGGGAGCGGGGACGGTCGAAGACCCAGTACTTC; CDR3: CASSWERGRSKTQYF
size: NA; J: TRBJ1-5; V: TRBV19; D: NA; DNA: TGTGCCAGTAGTATCGACAGGTATAGCAATCAGCCCCAGCATTTT; CDR3: CASSIDRYSNQPQHF
size: NA; J: TRBJ1-5; V: TRBV6-2/TRBV6-3; D: TRBD1; DNA: TGTGCCAGCAGCCCCTCGGGGCAGGGGGTAGGACAGCCCCAGCATTTT; CDR3: CASSPSGQGVGQPQHF
size: once; J: TRBJ2-5; V: TRBV2; D: NA; DNA: TGTGCCAGCAGTGGCCAGTTCCAAGAGACCCAGTACTTC; CDR3: CASSGQFQETQYF
size: NA; J: TRBJ1-1; V: TRBV6-5; D: TRBD1; DNA: TGTGCCAGCAGTTACGAAGGGACAGGGTACACTGAAGCTTTCTTT; CDR3: CASSYEGTGYTEAFF
size: few; J: TRBJ1-4; V: TRBV7-2; D: TRBD1; DNA: TGTGCCAGCAGCTCCAGCCGCGGGACAGGGGGAAAACTGTTTTTT; CDR3: CASSSSRGTGGKLFF
size: NA; J: TRBJ1-2; V: TRBV27; D: TRBD1; DNA: TGTGCCAGCAGTCCCTCCGTCCGGACAGGGCGGTTCTACTATGGCTACACCTTC; CDR3: CASSPSVRTGRFYYGYTF
size: NA; J: TRBJ2-5; V: TRBV6-2/TRBV6-3; D: TRBD2; DNA: TGTGCCAGCAGTCCCCTAGCGGCTCGCCAAGAGACCCAGTACTTC; CDR3: CASSPLAARQETQYF
size: many; J: TRBJ1-2; V: TRBV28; D: TRBD1; DNA: TGTGCCAGCAGTGGGGGACAGAGGCGCTACACCTTC; CDR3: CASSGGQRRYTF
size: NA; J: TRBJ2-7; V: TRBV5-1; D: TRBD1; DNA: TGCGCCAGCAGCCCAGGACAGGGGGGAGGAGAGCAGTACTTC; CDR3: CASSPGQGGGEQYF
size: NA; J: TRBJ1-3; V: TRBV7-2; D: TRBD1; DNA: TGTGCCAGCAGCTTAGCACAGGGGAGAAACACCATATATTTT; CDR3: CASSLAQGRNTIYF
size: NA; J: TRBJ1-5; V: TRBV10-3; D: NA; DNA: TGTGCCATCAGTGCGACTGGCTGGACCCAGCATTTT; CDR3: CAISATGWTQHF
size: NA; J: TRBJ2-1; V: TRBV9; D: TRBD2; DNA: TGTGCCAGCAGCCCTTCCGGGACTAGCGTAGAGCAGTTCTTC; CDR3: CASSPSGTSVEQFF
size: NA; J: TRBJ2-4; V: TRBV18; D: TRBD1; DNA: TGTGCCAGCTCCCAGACAGGGGCAAACATTCAGTACTTC; CDR3: CASSQTGANIQYF
size: NA; J: TRBJ2-5; V: TRBV24-1; D: TRBD1; DNA: TGTGCCACCAGTGACCTAGGACAGGTAGAGGAGACCCAGTACTTC; CDR3: CATSDLGQVEETQYF
size: NA; J: TRBJ1-6; V: TRBV7-8; D: TRBD1; DNA: TGTGCCAGCAGCTTAGTCAGGGGGCATTCACCCCTCCACTTT; CDR3: CASSLVRGHSPLHF
size: NA; J: TRBJ2-2; V: TRBV7-2; D: TRBD1; DNA: TGTGCCAGCAGCTTCCAACAGGGGCCCGGGGAGCTGTTTTTT; CDR3: CASSFQQGPGELFF
size: NA; J: TRBJ2-7; V: TRBV15; D: TRBD1; DNA: TGTGCCACCAGCAGAGTGAGCCGGGACAGATACGAGCAGTACTTC; CDR3: CATSRVSRDRYEQYF
size: NA; J: TRBJ2-7; V: TRBV29-1; D: NA; DNA: TGCAGCGCCATGACAGCAACCTACGAGCAGTACTTC; CDR3: CSAMTATYEQYF
size: NA; J: TRBJ1-3; V: TRBV5-4; D: TRBD1; DNA: TGTGCCAGCAGCTTGGGGGACAGGGTTGCTGGAAACACCATATATTTT; CDR3: CASSLGDRVAGNTIYF
size: NA; J: TRBJ2-2; V: TRBV7-2; D: NA; DNA: TGTGCCAGCAGCAAGGGTGGCGGGGGCCCCACCGGGGAGCTGTTTTTT; CDR3: CASSKGGGGPTGELFF
size: NA; J: TRBJ2-3; V: TRBV6-5; D: NA; DNA: TGTGCCAGCAGTTACTCGAGTAGCATCGATACGCAGTATTTT; CDR3: CASSYSSSIDTQYF
size: NA; J: TRBJ1-5; V: TRBV28; D: NA; DNA: TGTGCCAGCAGTTTCCGGGGAGCGGGCAATCAGCCCCAGCATTTT; CDR3: CASSFRGAGNQPQHF
size: NA; J: TRBJ2-1; V: TRBV27; D: NA; DNA: TGTGCCAGCAGTCCCCCGGAGGGGTACAATGAGCAGTTCTTC; CDR3: CASSPPEGYNEQFF
size: once; J: TRBJ2-5; V: TRBV7-9; D: NA; DNA: TGTGCCAGCAGCTTCGACAACCAAGAGACCCAGTACTTC; CDR3: CASSFDNQETQYF
size: NA; J: TRBJ1-2; V: TRBV6-2/TRBV6-3; D: NA; DNA: TGTGCCAGCAGTTACCCGACAGTCTCCCCGTATGGCTACACCTTC; CDR3: CASSYPTVSPYGYTF
size: NA; J: TRBJ1-6; V: TRBV25-1; D: TRBD1; DNA: TGTGCCAGCAGTGCCTCGACAGGGTACAATTCACCCCTCCACTTT; CDR3: CASSASTGYNSPLHF